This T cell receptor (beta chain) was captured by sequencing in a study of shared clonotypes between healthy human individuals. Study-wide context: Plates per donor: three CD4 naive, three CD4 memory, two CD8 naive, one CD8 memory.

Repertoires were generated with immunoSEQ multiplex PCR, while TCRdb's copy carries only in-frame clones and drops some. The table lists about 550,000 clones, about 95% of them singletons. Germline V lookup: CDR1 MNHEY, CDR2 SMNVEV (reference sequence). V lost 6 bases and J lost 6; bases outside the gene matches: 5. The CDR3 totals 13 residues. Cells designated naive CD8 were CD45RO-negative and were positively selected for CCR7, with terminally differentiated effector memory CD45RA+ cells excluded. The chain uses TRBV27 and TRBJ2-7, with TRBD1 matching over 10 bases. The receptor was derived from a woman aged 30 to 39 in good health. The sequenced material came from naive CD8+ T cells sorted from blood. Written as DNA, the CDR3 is TGTGCCAGCAGAGGGACAGGGGTGGGCGAGCAGTACTTC. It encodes CASRGTGVGEQYF.